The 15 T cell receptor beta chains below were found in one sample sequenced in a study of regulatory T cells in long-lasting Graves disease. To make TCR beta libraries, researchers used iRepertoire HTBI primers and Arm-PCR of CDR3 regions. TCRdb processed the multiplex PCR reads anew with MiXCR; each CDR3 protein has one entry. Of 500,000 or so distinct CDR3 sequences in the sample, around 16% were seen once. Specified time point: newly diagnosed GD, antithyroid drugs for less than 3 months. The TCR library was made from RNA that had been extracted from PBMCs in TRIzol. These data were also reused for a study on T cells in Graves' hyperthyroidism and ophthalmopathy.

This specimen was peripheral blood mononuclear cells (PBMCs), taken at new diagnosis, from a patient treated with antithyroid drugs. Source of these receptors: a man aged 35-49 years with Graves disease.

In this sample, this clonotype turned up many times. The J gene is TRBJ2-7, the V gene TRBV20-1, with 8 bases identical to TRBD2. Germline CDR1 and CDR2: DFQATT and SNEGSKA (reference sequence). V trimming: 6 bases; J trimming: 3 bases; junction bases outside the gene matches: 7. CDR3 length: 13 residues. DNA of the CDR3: TGCAGTGCCCTACTAGCGGCTCACTACGAGCAGTACTTC. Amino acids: CSALLAAHYEQYF.

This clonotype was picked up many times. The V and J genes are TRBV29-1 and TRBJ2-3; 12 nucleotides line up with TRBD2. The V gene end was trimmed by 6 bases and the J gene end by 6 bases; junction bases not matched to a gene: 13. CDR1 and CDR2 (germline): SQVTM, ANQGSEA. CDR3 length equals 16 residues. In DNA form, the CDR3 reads TGCAGCGTCTCTGTCCGACTAGCGGGAGAGGTGGATACGCAGTATTTT. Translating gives CSVSVRLAGEVDTQYF.

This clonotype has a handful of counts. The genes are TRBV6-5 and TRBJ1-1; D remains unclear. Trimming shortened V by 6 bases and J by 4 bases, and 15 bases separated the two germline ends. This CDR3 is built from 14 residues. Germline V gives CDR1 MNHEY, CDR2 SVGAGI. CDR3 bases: TGTGCCAGCAGCTACACTCCGGACCCCACTGAAGCTTTCTTT. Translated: CASSYTPDPTEAFF.

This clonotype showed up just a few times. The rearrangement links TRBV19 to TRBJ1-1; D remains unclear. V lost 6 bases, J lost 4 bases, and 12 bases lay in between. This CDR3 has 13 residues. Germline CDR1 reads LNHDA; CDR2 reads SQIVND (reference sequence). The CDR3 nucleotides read TGTGCCAGTAGGGAAGGTGGGCCCACTGAAGCTTTCTTT. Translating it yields CASREGGPTEAFF.

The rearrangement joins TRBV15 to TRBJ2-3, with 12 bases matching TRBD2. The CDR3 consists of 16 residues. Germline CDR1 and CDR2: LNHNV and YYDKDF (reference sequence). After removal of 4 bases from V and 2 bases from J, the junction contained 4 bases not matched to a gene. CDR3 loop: CATSMGLAGFTDTQYF. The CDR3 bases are TGTGCCACCAGCATGGGACTAGCGGGCTTCACAGATACGCAGTATTTT.

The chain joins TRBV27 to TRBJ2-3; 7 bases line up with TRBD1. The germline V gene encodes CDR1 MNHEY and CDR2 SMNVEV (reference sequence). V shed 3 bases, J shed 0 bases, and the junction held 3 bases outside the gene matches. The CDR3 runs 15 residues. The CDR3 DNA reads TGTGCCAGCAGTTTGACAGGGACGAGCACAGATACGCAGTATTTT. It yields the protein CASSLTGTSTDTQYF.

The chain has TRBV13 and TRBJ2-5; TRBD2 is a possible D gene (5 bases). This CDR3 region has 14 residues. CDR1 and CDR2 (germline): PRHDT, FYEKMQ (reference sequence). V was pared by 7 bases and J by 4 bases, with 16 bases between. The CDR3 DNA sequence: TGTGCCAGCAACCTCGAGGGAGTTGGAGAGACCCAGTACTTC. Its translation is CASNLEGVGETQYF.

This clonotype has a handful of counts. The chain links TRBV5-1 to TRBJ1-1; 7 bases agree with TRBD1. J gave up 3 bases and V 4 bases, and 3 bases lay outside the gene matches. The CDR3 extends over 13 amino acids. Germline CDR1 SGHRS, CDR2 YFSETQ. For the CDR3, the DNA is TGCGCCAGCAGCGGGGACAGATACACTGAAGCTTTCTTT. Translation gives CASSGDRYTEAFF.

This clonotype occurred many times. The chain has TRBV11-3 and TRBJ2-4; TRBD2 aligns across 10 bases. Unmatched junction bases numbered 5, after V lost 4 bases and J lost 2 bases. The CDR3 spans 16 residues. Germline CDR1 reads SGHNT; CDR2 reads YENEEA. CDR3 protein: CASSSSGSGPKNIQYF. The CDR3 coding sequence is TGTGCCAGCAGCTCTAGCGGGAGTGGCCCCAAAAACATTCAGTACTTC.

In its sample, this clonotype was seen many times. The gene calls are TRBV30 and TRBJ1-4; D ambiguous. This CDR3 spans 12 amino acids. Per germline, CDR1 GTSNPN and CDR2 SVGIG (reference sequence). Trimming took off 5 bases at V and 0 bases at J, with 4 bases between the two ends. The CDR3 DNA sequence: TGTGCCTGGGGATCAACTAATGAAAAACTGTTTTTT. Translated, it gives CAWGSTNEKLFF. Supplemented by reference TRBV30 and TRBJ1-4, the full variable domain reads SQTIHQWPATLVQPVGSPLSLECTVEGTSNPNLYWYRQAAGRGLQLLFYSVGIGQISSEVPQNLSASRPQDRQFILSSKKLLLSDSGFYLCAWGSTNEKLFFGSGTQLSVL.

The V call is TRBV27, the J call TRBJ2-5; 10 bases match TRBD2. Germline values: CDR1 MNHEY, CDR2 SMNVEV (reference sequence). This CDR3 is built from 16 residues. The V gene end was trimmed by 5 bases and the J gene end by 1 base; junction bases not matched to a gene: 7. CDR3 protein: CASSPLAGETQETQYF. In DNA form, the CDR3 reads TGTGCCAGCAGTCCTCTAGCGGGAGAGACCCAAGAGACCCAGTACTTC.

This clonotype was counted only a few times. The CDR3 DNA reads TGTGCCAGCAGGCAAATGACGAACACCGGGGAGCTGTTTTTT. It codes for CASRQMTNTGELFF. The chain carries TRBV6-1 and TRBJ2-2; D is unclear. The CDR3 spans 14 residues. Germline CDR1 reads MNHNS; CDR2 reads SASEGT. V dropped 6 bases and J dropped 0 bases, with 8 bases sitting between them.

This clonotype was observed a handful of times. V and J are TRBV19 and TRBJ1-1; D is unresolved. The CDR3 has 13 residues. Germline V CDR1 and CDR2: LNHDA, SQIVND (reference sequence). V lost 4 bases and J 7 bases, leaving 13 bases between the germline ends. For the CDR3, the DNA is TGTGCCAGTAGTAATTCGGGTGGATATGAAGCTTTCTTT. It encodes CASSNSGGYEAFF.

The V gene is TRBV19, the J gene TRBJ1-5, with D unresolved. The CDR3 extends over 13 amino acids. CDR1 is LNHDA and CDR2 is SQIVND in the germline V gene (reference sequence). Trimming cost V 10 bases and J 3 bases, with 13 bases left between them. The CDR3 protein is CATSAAFNQPQHF. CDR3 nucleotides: TGTGCCACGTCGGCAGCTTTCAATCAGCCCCAGCATTTT.

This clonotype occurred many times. Written as DNA, the CDR3 is TGTGCCAGCAGCAACGAACTGGATACTGAAGCTTTCTTT. Amino acids: CASSNELDTEAFF. The chain uses TRBV12-3 or TRBV12-4 and TRBJ1-1, with D hard to call. The V end lost 6 bases, the J end lost 5 bases, and 13 bases lay between the germline ends. This CDR3 region has 13 residues.